This T cell receptor (beta chain) was found in a study of blood T cell repertoires in COVID-19. Study in general: Collection of acute and convalescent COVID-19 samples took place in the United States, Italy and Spain.

Germline CDR1 is MNHEY and CDR2 is SVGAGI. The junction had 13 bases not matched to a gene; V was cut back by 6 bases and J by 14 bases. This CDR3 has 13 residues. This clone occurred once. In the original workflow: The authors estimated nucleated cell counts from reference gene primer amplification. Clones were sequenced by immunoSEQ multiplex PCR, and TCRdb holds only the in-frame ones, with some missing. The V and J calls and clone size are taken from that table; D and trimming were inferred from the DNA. The data contain 350,000 to 450,000 clones, roughly 85% of them singletons. The gene calls are TRBV6-5 and TRBJ1-2; 9 bases match TRBD1. The sample taken for sequencing was peripheral blood. The TCR originated in a young woman with acute or convalescent COVID-19. CDR3 in amino acids: CASRSGTGPFGTF. The CDR3 bases are TGTGCCAGCAGGTCCGGGACAGGGCCCTTTGGAACCTTC.